The entry below describes one TCR beta chain. Antigen unknown. Germline loops: CDR1 SGHRS, CDR2 YFSETQ. There are 14 residues in the CDR3. The germline V and J ends were trimmed by 4 bases and 0 bases, with 9 bases remaining between them. This PCR relied on a set of 60 Vbeta primers and 13 Jbeta primers. The table came from immunoSEQ multiplex PCR; TCRdb's copy has only in-frame clones and leaves some out. Of around 140,000 clones listed, 75% to 85% were seen once; the top ten hold about 1.7%. The sample comes from a study of cytomegalovirus exposure and HLA in healthy donors. Study results and caveats: Serostatus for CMV was the only available immune exposure information.

The sequence was collected from a female donor in good health and CMV-seropositive. The chain employs TRBV5-1 and TRBJ2-3; D is perhaps TRBD2 (6 bases). Sequencing input: PBMCs. CDR3 sequence: CASSPGDSTDTQYF. In DNA, the CDR3 is TGCGCCAGCAGCCCGGGGGACAGCACAGATACGCAGTATTTT.